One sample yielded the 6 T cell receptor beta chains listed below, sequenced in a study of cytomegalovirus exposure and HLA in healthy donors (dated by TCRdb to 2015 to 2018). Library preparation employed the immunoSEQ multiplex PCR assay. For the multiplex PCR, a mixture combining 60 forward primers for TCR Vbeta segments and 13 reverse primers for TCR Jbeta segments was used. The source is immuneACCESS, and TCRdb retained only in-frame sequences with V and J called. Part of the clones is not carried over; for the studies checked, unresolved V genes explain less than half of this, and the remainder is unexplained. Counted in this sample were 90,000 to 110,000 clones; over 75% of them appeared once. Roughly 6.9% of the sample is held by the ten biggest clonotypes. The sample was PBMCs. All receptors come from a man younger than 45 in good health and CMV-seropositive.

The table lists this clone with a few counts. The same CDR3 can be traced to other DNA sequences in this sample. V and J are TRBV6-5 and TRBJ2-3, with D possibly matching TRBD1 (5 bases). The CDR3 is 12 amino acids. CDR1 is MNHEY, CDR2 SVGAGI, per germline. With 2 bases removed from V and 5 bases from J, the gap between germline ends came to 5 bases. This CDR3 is CASSYRGDTQYF. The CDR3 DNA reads TGTGCCAGCAGTTACAGGGGAGATACGCAGTATTTT.

The CDR3 bases are TGTGCCAGCTCAACGGGACAGGGAAGGGGAAATGAGCAGTTCTTC. Amino acids: CASSTGQGRGNEQFF. The chain combines TRBV18 with TRBJ2-1; 9 nucleotides align to TRBD1. The CDR3 spans 15 residues. Looked up from germline, CDR1 is KGHSH and CDR2 is LQKENI. Losses at the gene ends were 5 bases for V and 7 bases for J; bases not matched to a gene: 9.

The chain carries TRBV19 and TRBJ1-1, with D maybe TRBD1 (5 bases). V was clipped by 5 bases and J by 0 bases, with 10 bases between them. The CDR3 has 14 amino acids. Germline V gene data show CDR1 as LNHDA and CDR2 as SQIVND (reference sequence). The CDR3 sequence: CASSLGEMNTEAFF. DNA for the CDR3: TGTGCCAGTAGTTTAGGGGAGATGAACACTGAAGCTTTCTTT.

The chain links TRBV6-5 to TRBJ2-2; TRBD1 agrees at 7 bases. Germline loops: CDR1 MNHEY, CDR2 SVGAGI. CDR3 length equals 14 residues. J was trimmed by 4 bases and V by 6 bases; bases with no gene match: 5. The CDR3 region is CASRQGKSTGELFF. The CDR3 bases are TGTGCCAGCAGACAGGGGAAATCCACCGGGGAGCTGTTTTTT.

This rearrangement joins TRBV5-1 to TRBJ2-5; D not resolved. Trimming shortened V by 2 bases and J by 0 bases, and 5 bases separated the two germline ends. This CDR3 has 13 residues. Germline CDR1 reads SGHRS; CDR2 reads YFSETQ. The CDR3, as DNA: TGCGCCAGCAGCTTCAGGAACCAAGAGACCCAGTACTTC. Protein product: CASSFRNQETQYF.

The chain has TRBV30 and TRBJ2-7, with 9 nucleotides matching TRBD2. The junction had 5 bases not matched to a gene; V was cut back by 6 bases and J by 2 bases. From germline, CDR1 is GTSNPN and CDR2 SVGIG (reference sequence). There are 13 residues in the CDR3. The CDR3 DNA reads TGTGCCTGCTCCCGACTAGCGGCCTACGAGCAGTACTTC. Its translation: CACSRLAAYEQYF.